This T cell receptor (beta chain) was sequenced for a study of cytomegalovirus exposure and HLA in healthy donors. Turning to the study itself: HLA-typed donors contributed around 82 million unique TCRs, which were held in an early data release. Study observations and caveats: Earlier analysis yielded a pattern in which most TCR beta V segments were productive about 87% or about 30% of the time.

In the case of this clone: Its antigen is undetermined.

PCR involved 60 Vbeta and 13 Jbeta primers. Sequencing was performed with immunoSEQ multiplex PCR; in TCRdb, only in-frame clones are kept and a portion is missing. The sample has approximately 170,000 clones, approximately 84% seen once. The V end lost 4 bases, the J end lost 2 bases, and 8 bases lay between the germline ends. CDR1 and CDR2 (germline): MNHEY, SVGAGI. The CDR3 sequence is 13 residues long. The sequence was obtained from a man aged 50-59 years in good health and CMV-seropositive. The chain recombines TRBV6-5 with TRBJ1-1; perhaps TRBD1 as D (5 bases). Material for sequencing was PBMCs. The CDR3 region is CASSFRDNTEAFF. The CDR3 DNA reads TGTGCCAGCAGTTTCAGGGATAACACTGAAGCTTTCTTT.